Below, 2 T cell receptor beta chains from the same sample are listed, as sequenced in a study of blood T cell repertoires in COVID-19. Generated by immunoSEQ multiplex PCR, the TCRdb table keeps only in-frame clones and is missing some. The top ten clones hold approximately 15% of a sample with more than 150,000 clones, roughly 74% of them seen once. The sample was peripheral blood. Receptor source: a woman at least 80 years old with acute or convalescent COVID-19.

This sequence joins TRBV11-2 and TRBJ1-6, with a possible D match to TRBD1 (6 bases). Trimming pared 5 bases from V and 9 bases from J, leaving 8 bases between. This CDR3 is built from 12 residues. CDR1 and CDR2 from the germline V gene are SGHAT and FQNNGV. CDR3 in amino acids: CASSPQGSPLHF. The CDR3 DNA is TGTGCCAGCAGCCCACAGGGTTCACCCCTCCACTTT.

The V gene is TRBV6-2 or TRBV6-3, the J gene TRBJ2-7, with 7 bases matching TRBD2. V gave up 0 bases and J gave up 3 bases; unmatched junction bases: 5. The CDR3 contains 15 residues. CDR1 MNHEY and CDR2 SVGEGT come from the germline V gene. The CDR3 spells CASSYSGREYYEQYF. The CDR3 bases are TGTGCCAGCAGTTACTCGGGGCGGGAGTACTACGAGCAGTACTTC.